The 31 T cell receptor beta chains in this list originate from one sample, sequenced in a study of vaccination and CD4 T cells after COVID-19 (dated by TCRdb to between 2021 and 2024). Receptors were amplified or captured by PCR. TCRdb names Illumina iSeq 100 as the instrument used. DNA from cultured CD4+ T cells underwent TCR sequencing with the Oncomine TCR Beta short-read assay at the Johns Hopkins FTIC core. TCRdb handled the public reads itself, with Q25 trimming in fastp and clone calling in MiXCR, and kept productive beta chains. Rows with a matching CDR3 protein are joined into one entry that keeps the most common DNA and genes. The sample table lists 16,000 or so distinct CDR3 sequences, approximately 44% of them with a count of one. In total, the top ten clones hold 15% to 20% of the sample. Sample time point, as interpreted from the label and publication: late sampling 161 to 241 days after vaccination in a few convalescent patients. The sample's treatment or condition, from its label and the paper: roughly ten-day PBMC culture with coronavirus spike peptide pools or control peptides (ViraFEST assay).

These receptors have no identified antigens. The specimen was CD4+ T cells from blood, cultured in vitro, collected about 7 months after SARS-CoV-2 vaccination. These receptors came from a human donor who had recovered from COVID-19.

The gene calls are TRBV20-1 and TRBJ2-3; TRBD1 aligns across 8 bases. The CDR3 is made up of 13 amino acids. J was trimmed by 5 bases and V by 3 bases; bases with no gene match: 4. CDR1 and CDR2 (germline): DFQATT, SNEGSKA (reference sequence). The CDR3 DNA reads TGCAGTGCTAGGGACAGGGCCCAAGATACGCAGTATTTT. Residues: CSARDRAQDTQYF.

This clonotype was seen more than once but under ten times. The chain recombines TRBV6-5 with TRBJ2-3, with D tentatively TRBD2 (6 bases). Germline lookup yields CDR1 MNHEY and CDR2 SVGAGI. The CDR3 sequence is 16 residues long. V was shortened by 2 bases and J by 4 bases, with 16 bases between the two germline ends. CDR3 loop: CASSYGGTTGPDTQYF. As DNA, the CDR3 is TGTGCCAGCAGTTACGGAGGGACCACCGGCCCAGATACGCAGTATTTT.

The V call is TRBV19, the J call TRBJ2-2, with 14 bases fitting TRBD2. With V trimmed by 6 bases and J by 5 bases, 5 bases remained unmatched. The CDR3 has 16 amino acids. Germline lookup yields CDR1 LNHDA and CDR2 SQIVND (reference sequence). The CDR3 spells CASSRLAGGLTGELFF. CDR3 in DNA: TGTGCCAGTAGCAGACTAGCGGGGGGGTTAACCGGGGAGCTGTTTTTT.

This clonotype is medium-sized by share. The chain combines TRBV7-9 with TRBJ2-5; D gene uncertain. Trimming removed 1 base from V and 5 bases from J, with 5 bases in between. Germline CDR1 and CDR2: SEHNR and FQNEAQ (reference sequence). This CDR3 is 12 amino acids long. CDR3 coding DNA: TGTGCCAGCAGCTTAGGCTGGGAGACCCAGTACTTC. It codes for CASSLGWETQYF.

The V call is TRBV19, the J call TRBJ1-1; TRBD1 matches 7 bases. The CDR3 extends over 16 amino acids. The ends lost 1 base at V and 5 bases at J; junction bases unmatched: 10. Germline V lookup: CDR1 LNHDA, CDR2 SQIVND (reference sequence). DNA for the CDR3: TGTGCCAGTAGTATAGGGGTGAAGGGGGCGAGGACTGAAGCTTTCTTT. This gives the protein CASSIGVKGARTEAFF. The full variable domain, rest sourced from reference TRBV19 and TRBJ1-1, is DGGITQSPKYLFRKEGQNVTLSCEQNLNHDAMYWYRQDPGQGLRLIYYSQIVNDFQKGDIAEGYSVSREKKESFPLTVTSAQKNPTAFYLCASSIGVKGARTEAFFGQGTRLTVV.

This rearrangement joins TRBV27 to TRBJ2-5, with D perhaps matching TRBD1 or TRBD2 (5 bases each). CDR1 is MNHEY and CDR2 is SMNVEV in the germline V gene (reference sequence). The V and J ends lost 4 bases and 1 base respectively, with 22 bases between them. The CDR3 contains 18 residues. The CDR3 spells CASSSQRDRGTPQETQYF. The DNA for the CDR3 is TGTGCCAGCAGTTCACAACGGGACCGTGGGACCCCCCAAGAGACCCAGTACTTC.

This clonotype was picked up a small number of times. The chain uses TRBV19 and TRBJ1-1, with D perhaps matching TRBD1 (5 bases). Per the germline V gene, CDR1 is LNHDA and CDR2 is SQIVND (reference sequence). V was shortened by 5 bases and J by 1 base, with 14 bases between the two germline ends. The length of the CDR3 is 15 residues. The CDR3 loop reads CASSPKGWANTEAFF. Written as DNA, the CDR3 is TGTGCCAGTAGTCCTAAGGGGTGGGCGAACACTGAAGCTTTCTTT.

As DNA, the CDR3 is TGTGCCAGCAGCTTCACTCGGGACGCATCTGGGGCTTTCTTT. Its protein is CASSFTRDASGAFF. The chain has TRBV7-3 and TRBJ1-1; D is perhaps TRBD1 (5 bases). This CDR3 is 14 amino acids long. The V gene's germline CDR1 is SGHTA and CDR2 FQGTGA. Trimming removed 3 bases at V and 11 bases at J, with 19 bases between. The entire variable domain, with the rest obtained from reference TRBV7-3 and TRBJ1-1, is as follows: GAGVSQTPSNKVTEKGKYVELRCDPISGHTALYWYRQSLGQGPEFLIYFQGTGAADDSGLPNDRFFAVRPEGSVSTLKIQRTERGDSAVYLCASSFTRDASGAFFGQGTRLTVV.

This clonotype was seen a handful of times. The rearrangement joins TRBV27 to TRBJ2-7, with 8 bases matching TRBD2. CDR3 length: 18 amino acids. V trimming: 2 bases; J trimming: 4 bases; junction bases outside the gene matches: 16. The germline gives CDR1 MNHEY, CDR2 SMNVEV (reference sequence). CDR3 DNA: TGTGCCAGCAGTTTACGGTCCAACGACGGGGGGGCCTTTTACGAGCAGTACTTC. This sequence encodes CASSLRSNDGGAFYEQYF.

In its sample, this clonotype is medium-sized (0.01 to 0.1%). The J gene is TRBJ2-3, the V gene TRBV24-1; 10 bases fit TRBD2. The CDR3 length is 16 residues. Germline lookup yields CDR1 KGHDR and CDR2 SFDVKD. J lost 2 bases, V lost 3 bases, and 4 bases had no gene match. The CDR3 bases are TGTGCCACCAGTGATCCTAGCGGGGGACTCACAGATACGCAGTATTTT. It codes for CATSDPSGGLTDTQYF.

The rearrangement links TRBV7-9 to TRBJ2-3; TRBD2 matches at 7 bases. V trimming: 2 bases; J trimming: 5 bases; junction bases outside the gene matches: 7. The length of the CDR3 is 15 residues. Per the germline V gene, CDR1 is SEHNR and CDR2 is FQNEAQ (reference sequence). This CDR3 reads CASSLRRGYEDTQYF. In DNA, the CDR3 is TGTGCCAGCAGCTTAAGGCGGGGGTATGAAGATACGCAGTATTTT.

Regarding this clonotype: One end of the junction varies from germline; a read error may be responsible. The CDR3 reads CASSPYGGNRGRTGELFF. The CDR3 coding sequence is TGTGCTAGCAGCCCCTACGGTGGGAACAGGGGGCGGACCGGGGAGCTGTTTTTT. The gene calls are TRBV7-6 and TRBJ2-2; 9 nucleotides line up with TRBD1. The CDR3 length is 18 residues. CDR1 is SGHVS, CDR2 FNYEAQ, per germline. The full variable domain, with the rest looked up from reference TRBV7-6 and TRBJ2-2, is GAGVSQSPRYKVTKRGQDVALRCDPISGHVSLYWYRQALGQGPEFLTYFNYEAQQDKSGLPNDRFSAERPEGSISTLTIQRTEQRDSAMYRCASSPYGGNRGRTGELFFGEGSRLTVL.

CDR3 DNA: TGCGCCAGCAGCGCCCCCGCGGCAGGGCTGTACGAGCAGTACTTC. This codes for CASSAPAAGLYEQYF. This chain connects TRBV4-1 to TRBJ2-7, with D possibly matching TRBD1 (5 bases). With 5 bases removed from V and 4 bases from J, the gap between germline ends came to 18 bases. Germline V gene sequence: CDR1 MGHRA, CDR2 YSYEKL. This CDR3 region has 15 residues.

The chain is built from TRBV19 and TRBJ1-2; no firm D call. CDR3 length: 14 amino acids. The germline V gene has CDR1 LNHDA and CDR2 SQIVND (reference sequence). The ends were cut back, 7 bases at V and 0 bases at J, with 12 bases in the middle. For the CDR3, the DNA is TGTGCCAGTAACAGATTTCCAGCTAACTATGGCTACACCTTC. This translates into CASNRFPANYGYTF.

This chain connects TRBV6-2 or TRBV6-3 to TRBJ1-2; the D is unclear. There are 13 residues in the CDR3. The germline V gene has CDR1 MNHEY and CDR2 SVGEGT. V was clipped by 2 bases and J by 8 bases, with 12 bases between them. CDR3 in amino acids: CASSYVGTGGYTF. The CDR3 bases are TGTGCCAGCAGTTACGTCGGAACGGGGGGCTACACCTTC.

The chain carries TRBV11-2 and TRBJ2-5; 10 bases are shared with TRBD2. CDR3 length: 17 amino acids. Per germline, CDR1 SGHAT and CDR2 FQNNGV. V was clipped by 5 bases and J by 2 bases; unmatched bases: 11. In nucleotides, the CDR3 is TGTGCCAGCAGCCCTAGCAAGACTAGCGGGCTTCAAGAGACCCAGTACTTC. Translation gives CASSPSKTSGLQETQYF.

The gene calls are TRBV20-1 and TRBJ2-7; D perhaps matches TRBD2 (6 bases). V dropped 0 bases and J dropped 4 bases, with 13 bases sitting between them. The CDR3 spans 14 residues. The germline gives CDR1 DFQATT, CDR2 SNEGSKA (reference sequence). DNA for the CDR3: TGCAGTGCTAGAGAGGAGGGTCTCGTATACGAGCAGTACTTC. It translates to CSAREEGLVYEQYF.

The genes are TRBV24-1 and TRBJ2-2; the match to TRBD2 covers 14 bases. The CDR3 is 19 residues long. V lost 4 bases, J lost 4 bases, and 10 bases stayed unmatched. Germline CDR1 is KGHDR and CDR2 is SFDVKD. CDR3 DNA sequence: TGTGCCACCAGTGACCCACTCGGGACTAGCGGGAGAGTCACCGGGGAGCTGTTTTTT. Its translation: CATSDPLGTSGRVTGELFF.

This chain uses TRBV5-1 with TRBJ1-2, with D possibly being TRBD1 (5 bases). V gave up 2 bases and J gave up 3 bases, with 11 bases separating them. CDR1 and CDR2 from the germline V gene are SGHRS and YFSETQ. This CDR3 is built from 14 residues. CDR3 residues: CASSFDGGDYGYTF. CDR3 in DNA: TGCGCCAGCAGCTTCGATGGGGGGGACTATGGCTACACCTTC.

The table lists this clonotype with a few counts. This chain connects TRBV4-1 to TRBJ2-7, with 8 bases fitting TRBD1. V shed 1 base and J 0 bases; nucleotides not matched to a gene: 8. Germline V gene lookup returns CDR1 MGHRA and CDR2 YSYEKL. The CDR3 covers 17 residues. The CDR3 coding sequence is TGCGCCAGCAGCCAAGGGGGCCGGACAGGGATCTCCTACGAGCAGTACTTC. Its translation: CASSQGGRTGISYEQYF.

This chain uses TRBV27 with TRBJ1-1; tentative D call: TRBD1 (6 bases). The V end lost 2 bases, the J end lost 5 bases, and 18 bases lay between the germline ends. This CDR3 has 16 residues. Germline lookup yields CDR1 MNHEY and CDR2 SMNVEV (reference sequence). The CDR3: CASSLGVWQGLTEAFF. In DNA form, the CDR3 reads TGTGCCAGCAGTTTAGGGGTCTGGCAGGGGTTAACTGAAGCTTTCTTT.

This clonotype was recorded once. The chain recombines TRBV6-2 or TRBV6-3 with TRBJ1-1; D may be TRBD1 (6 bases). V gave up 2 bases and J gave up 6 bases, with 10 bases separating them. Per the germline V gene, CDR1 is MNHEY and CDR2 is SVGEGT. This CDR3 is built from 13 residues. The CDR3, as DNA: TGTGCCAGCAGTTACCACAGGGCAGCTGAAGCTTTCTTT. Amino acid sequence: CASSYHRAAEAFF.

The V and J genes are TRBV20-1 and TRBJ1-1, with D unresolved. Deletions cut 6 bases from V and 8 bases from J, with 19 bases between. The CDR3 consists of 13 residues. Germline loops: CDR1 DFQATT, CDR2 SNEGSKA (reference sequence). The chain's CDR3 is CSAEWGILSEAFF. CDR3 bases: TGCAGTGCCGAATGGGGTATTTTATCCGAAGCTTTCTTT.

This clonotype is termed medium-sized. V is TRBV28 and J is TRBJ1-5; D ambiguous. This CDR3 region has 12 residues. Germline V gives CDR1 MDHEN, CDR2 SYDVKM. Trimming pared 1 base from V and 6 bases from J, leaving 4 bases between. The CDR3 sequence is CASSLYRQPQHF. CDR3 nucleotide sequence: TGTGCCAGCAGTTTATATCGTCAGCCCCAGCATTTT.

The chain recombines TRBV19 with TRBJ2-5, with 9 bases lining up with TRBD1. V shed 5 bases, J shed 0 bases, and the junction held 4 bases outside the gene matches. The CDR3 has 15 amino acids. Germline assignment: CDR1 LNHDA and CDR2 SQIVND (reference sequence). The CDR3: CASSEWTGDQETQYF. CDR3 nucleotides: TGTGCCAGTAGTGAGTGGACAGGGGACCAAGAGACCCAGTACTTC. The whole variable domain, remainder taken from reference TRBV19 and TRBJ2-5, is DGGITQSPKYLFRKEGQNVTLSCEQNLNHDAMYWYRQDPGQGLRLIYYSQIVNDFQKGDIAEGYSVSREKKESFPLTVTSAQKNPTAFYLCASSEWTGDQETQYFGPGTRLLVL.

This clonotype was observed a handful of times. The genes are TRBV5-1 and TRBJ2-1; 11 bases are shared with TRBD2. The CDR3 consists of 16 residues. V trimming: 0 bases; J trimming: 3 bases; junction bases outside the gene matches: 2. The V gene's germline CDR1 is SGHRS and CDR2 YFSETQ. The CDR3 DNA sequence: TGCGCCAGCAGCTTGGCAGGGACTAGCGGCTACAATGAGCAGTTCTTC. The encoded protein is CASSLAGTSGYNEQFF. Supplemented by reference TRBV5-1 and TRBJ2-1, the full variable domain reads KAGVTQTPRYLIKTRGQQVTLSCSPISGHRSVSWYQQTPGQGLQFLFEYFSETQRNKGNFPGRFSGRQFSNSRSEMNVSTLELGDSALYLCASSLAGTSGYNEQFFGPGTRLTVL.

This sequence joins TRBV6-1 and TRBJ2-1; 11 bases are shared with TRBD2. There are 15 residues in the CDR3. Germline V gene data show CDR1 as MNHNS and CDR2 as SASEGT. V lost 2 bases, J lost 6 bases, and 3 bases stayed unmatched. The CDR3 DNA is TGTGCCAGCAGTGAACTTAGCGGGGGGGCCAATGAGCAGTTCTTC. It specifies CASSELSGGANEQFF.

The chain uses TRBV11-2 and TRBJ2-3, with 8 bases fitting TRBD2. Germline trimming cut 5 bases from V and 0 bases from J; bases unmatched to any gene: 4. Per the germline V gene, CDR1 is SGHAT and CDR2 is FQNNGV. The CDR3 is made up of 15 amino acids. The chain's CDR3 is CASSLIAGSTDTQYF. DNA of the CDR3: TGTGCCAGCAGCCTAATAGCGGGAAGCACAGATACGCAGTATTTT.

V gene TRBV2 combines with J gene TRBJ2-7, with TRBD1 matching 7 bases. Looked up from germline, CDR1 is SNHLY and CDR2 is FYNNEI. The CDR3 is 14 amino acids. Trimming at V came to 7 bases and at J to 3 bases, leaving 9 bases not matched to a gene. The CDR3 here is CASKPGTEYYEQYF. DNA of the CDR3: TGTGCCAGCAAGCCCGGGACAGAGTACTACGAGCAGTACTTC.

The chain employs TRBV12-5 and TRBJ1-5, with TRBD1 identical over 8 bases. The germline V gene encodes CDR1 LGHNT and CDR2 FRNRAP. V shed 8 bases, J shed 4 bases, and the junction held 4 bases outside the gene matches. CDR3 length equals 13 residues. The CDR3 DNA sequence: TGTGCTAGTAGCAGGGGGCTGAATCAGCCCCAGCATTTT. This codes for CASSRGLNQPQHF.

As to this clonotype: Compared with germline, one end of the junction differs, possibly owing to a read error. The J gene is TRBJ1-6, the V gene TRBV6-1, with 9 bases fitting TRBD1. This CDR3 spans 14 amino acids. CDR1 and CDR2 from the germline V gene are MNHNS and SASEGT. CDR3 DNA: TGTGCCGGCAGTGGGGACAGGGTTTATTCACCCCTCCACTTT. This codes for CAGSGDRVYSPLHF.